This T cell receptor beta chain was documented in a study of sequential checkpoint blockade in melanoma. As for the study in general: Patients were randomized 1:1 to nivolumab-then-ipilimumab or ipilimumab-then-nivolumab first-line. Each arm's sequence ended with maintenance nivolumab.

Sample treatment: randomized to nivolumab then ipilimumab (arm A) or the reverse (arm B). DNA-damaging chemotherapy had not been given to any patient beforehand. PBMC sorting kept live CD3+CD8+ cells without CD19 or CD56. Sequencing used immunoSEQ multiplex PCR; TCRdb keeps in-frame clones, though not all of them. The sample contains fewer than 30,000 clones, around 80% of which appear only once. In its sample, this clone was seen once. V was pared by 2 bases and J by 5 bases, with 6 bases of the junction left unmatched. CDR1 SEHNR and CDR2 FQNEAQ come from the germline V gene (reference sequence). The CDR3 covers 15 residues.

Source: CD8+ T cells sorted from blood (inferred from file names), taken from a patient given nivolumab and ipilimumab in sequence. The sequence derives from a human donor with melanoma. The chain employs TRBV7-9 and TRBJ2-7; TRBD2 matches at 10 bases. CDR3 in amino acids: CASSLFPSGSNEQYF. CDR3 nucleotide sequence: TGTGCCAGCAGCTTATTCCCTAGCGGGAGTAACGAGCAGTACTTC.